This T cell receptor (beta chain) originates from a study of blood T cell repertoires in COVID-19. Assay: immunoSEQ multiplex PCR; the TCRdb copy retains only in-frame clones and omits some. The sample contains 30,000 to 40,000 clones, roughly 80% of which appear only once. The length of the CDR3 is 17 residues. V was trimmed by 3 bases and J by 7 bases, leaving 24 bases between them. CDR1 and CDR2 from the germline V gene are SGHRS and YFSETQ. The receptor was isolated from a man aged 45-65 years with active COVID-19. The source material was peripheral blood. This chain connects TRBV5-1 to TRBJ2-3; no firm D call. The CDR3 DNA sequence: TGCGCCAGCAGCTCAGAGGCTTTGCGGCTTGTTAGCCATACGCAGTATTTT. This gives the protein CASSSEALRLVSHTQYF.